A selection of T cell receptor beta chains follows, all from one sample in a study of blood T cells in healthy people across ages. TCRdb re-called the 5' RACE reads through MiXCR, storing one row per CDR3 protein. The sample lists 1.5 million to 2 million distinct CDR3 sequences, roughly 32% occurring once. Sequenced sample: blood. The source is a woman in her thirties in good health. The CDR3 runs from the conserved cysteine through the conserved F or W. Each record gives: CDR3 protein, CDR3 DNA, clone size, J gene, D gene, V gene. The D gene is left open where the match is weak. Clone size is given for some rows only: seen once, a few or many times, or a class if the clone is expanded.

CDR3 protein: CSASPPYGTRLGTQYF
CDR3 DNA: TGCAGTGCTAGCCCTCCTTACGGGACTCGCCTCGGAACGCAGTATTTT
clone size: few
J gene: TRBJ2-3
D gene: .
V gene: TRBV20-1

CDR3 protein: CSARDEGFFSYNEQFF
CDR3 DNA: TGCAGTGCTAGAGATGAGGGGTTTTTCTCCTACAATGAGCAGTTCTTC
clone size: .
J gene: TRBJ2-1
D gene: .
V gene: TRBV20-1

CDR3 protein: CASSSLGAILVSKDEQFF
CDR3 DNA: TGTGCCAGCAGCTCCCTAGGGGCTATACTAGTTTCTAAAGATGAGCAGTTCTTC
clone size: .
J gene: TRBJ2-1
D gene: .
V gene: TRBV5-6

CDR3 protein: CASSILGGTFSGANVLTF
CDR3 DNA: TGTGCCAGCAGCATTTTAGGGGGGACTTTCTCTGGGGCCAACGTCCTGACTTTC
clone size: once
J gene: TRBJ2-6
D gene: .
V gene: TRBV7-9

CDR3 protein: CSVPTDNTEAFF
CDR3 DNA: TGCAGCGTTCCAACAGATAACACTGAAGCTTTCTTT
clone size: few
J gene: TRBJ1-1
D gene: .
V gene: TRBV29-1

CDR3 protein: CASSLTGGAPDTQYF
CDR3 DNA: TGTGCCAGCAGCTTAACCGGGGGGGCCCCAGATACGCAGTATTTT
clone size: .
J gene: TRBJ2-3
D gene: TRBD2
V gene: TRBV13

CDR3 protein: CASSQQYGTIEIQYF
CDR3 DNA: TGCGCCAGCAGCCAACAATACGGGACAATTGAGATCCAGTACTTC
clone size: .
J gene: TRBJ2-7
D gene: .
V gene: TRBV4-1

CDR3 protein: CASSLRPGASSPLHF
CDR3 DNA: TGTGCCAGCAGCTTACGTCCCGGGGCAAGTTCACCCCTCCACTTT
clone size: .
J gene: TRBJ1-6
D gene: .
V gene: TRBV7-2

CDR3 protein: CTSSLSTGGLNEQFF
CDR3 DNA: TGTACCAGCAGCCTATCGACAGGGGGCCTAAATGAGCAGTTCTTC
clone size: .
J gene: TRBJ2-1
D gene: TRBD1
V gene: TRBV3-1

CDR3 protein: CASSVGFPRASAGGYTF
CDR3 DNA: TGTGCCAGCAGCGTAGGTTTCCCCAGGGCAAGTGCGGGAGGCTACACCTTC
clone size: once
J gene: TRBJ1-2
D gene: .
V gene: TRBV9

CDR3 protein: CATSRDGSPANYGYTF
CDR3 DNA: TGTGCCACCAGCAGAGATGGCAGCCCAGCTAACTATGGCTACACCTTC
clone size: .
J gene: TRBJ1-2
D gene: .
V gene: TRBV15

CDR3 protein: CASSPSLQGEDTEAFF
CDR3 DNA: TGTGCCAGCAGCCCAAGTTTACAGGGAGAGGACACTGAAGCTTTCTTT
clone size: few
J gene: TRBJ1-1
D gene: .
V gene: TRBV4-2

CDR3 protein: CASSQGRTEGNYGYTF
CDR3 DNA: TGTGCCAGCAGCCAAGGACGAACCGAGGGAAACTATGGCTACACCTTC
clone size: many
J gene: TRBJ1-2
D gene: .
V gene: TRBV4-2

CDR3 protein: CASRTDPKYDEQFF
CDR3 DNA: TGCGCCAGCAGGACCGATCCAAAGTACGATGAGCAGTTCTTC
clone size: once
J gene: TRBJ2-1
D gene: .
V gene: TRBV5-1

CDR3 protein: CASSFQSSGANVLTF
CDR3 DNA: TGTGCCAGCAGTTTCCAAAGCTCTGGGGCCAACGTCCTGACTTTC
clone size: .
J gene: TRBJ2-6
D gene: .
V gene: TRBV6-2/TRBV6-3

CDR3 protein: CSVESGGGRGDTQYF
CDR3 DNA: TGCAGCGTTGAAAGCGGGGGAGGCCGGGGAGATACGCAGTATTTT
clone size: few
J gene: TRBJ2-3
D gene: TRBD2
V gene: TRBV29-1

CDR3 protein: CSFFGTYEQYF
CDR3 DNA: TGCAGTTTTTTCGGGACCTACGAGCAGTACTTC
clone size: .
J gene: TRBJ2-7
D gene: .
V gene: TRBV20-1

CDR3 protein: CASSPRTVRTEQYF
CDR3 DNA: TGTGCCAGCAGCCCCCGTACAGTCAGGACCGAGCAGTACTTC
clone size: .
J gene: TRBJ2-7
D gene: .
V gene: TRBV5-4

CDR3 protein: CSAMRQGTASNQPQHF
CDR3 DNA: TGCAGTGCTATGAGACAGGGGACGGCTAGCAATCAGCCCCAGCATTTT
clone size: .
J gene: TRBJ1-5
D gene: TRBD1
V gene: TRBV20-1

CDR3 protein: CASSSGNRRAAAIFYEQYF
CDR3 DNA: TGCGCCAGCAGCTCTGGAAACCGGCGGGCGGCGGCTATCTTCTACGAGCAGTACTTC
clone size: few
J gene: TRBJ2-7
D gene: .
V gene: TRBV5-1

CDR3 protein: CASSRLGGGGSYEQYF
CDR3 DNA: TGCGCCAGCAGCCGTCTGGGGGGCGGGGGGTCCTACGAGCAGTACTTC
clone size: .
J gene: TRBJ2-7
D gene: TRBD2
V gene: TRBV4-1

CDR3 protein: CSVGGWSSYNEQFF
CDR3 DNA: TGCAGCGTTGGGGGCTGGAGCTCCTACAATGAGCAGTTCTTC
clone size: few
J gene: TRBJ2-1
D gene: .
V gene: TRBV29-1

CDR3 protein: CSATIGATYEQYF
CDR3 DNA: TGCAGTGCGACGATCGGGGCTACCTACGAGCAGTACTTC
clone size: .
J gene: TRBJ2-7
D gene: .
V gene: TRBV20-1

CDR3 protein: CSARDSAAYNEQFF
CDR3 DNA: TGCAGTGCTAGAGATTCGGCAGCGTACAATGAGCAGTTCTTC
clone size: many
J gene: TRBJ2-1
D gene: .
V gene: TRBV20-1

CDR3 protein: CASNAGQGSVVRNTEAFF
CDR3 DNA: TGTGCCAGCAACGCGGGACAGGGGTCAGTTGTTAGGAACACTGAAGCTTTCTTT
clone size: few
J gene: TRBJ1-1
D gene: TRBD1
V gene: TRBV6-2/TRBV6-3

CDR3 protein: CASSPKGPTGYTEAFF
CDR3 DNA: TGCGCCAGCAGCCCCAAGGGCCCGACAGGGTACACTGAAGCTTTCTTT
clone size: .
J gene: TRBJ1-1
D gene: TRBD1
V gene: TRBV5-1

CDR3 protein: CASSVLQAGVDTQYF
CDR3 DNA: TGTGCCAGCAGCGTATTACAGGCGGGAGTAGATACGCAGTATTTT
clone size: .
J gene: TRBJ2-3
D gene: TRBD2
V gene: TRBV9

CDR3 protein: CASSDYGQYF
CDR3 DNA: TGTGCCAGCAGTGATTACGGGCAGTACTTC
clone size: few
J gene: TRBJ2-7
D gene: .
V gene: TRBV2

CDR3 protein: CSAPHGTNGRNEQFF
CDR3 DNA: TGCAGTGCTCCCCACGGGACTAACGGGAGGAATGAGCAGTTCTTC
clone size: .
J gene: TRBJ2-1
D gene: TRBD2
V gene: TRBV20-1

CDR3 protein: CASSPGSVREIGYTF
CDR3 DNA: TGTGCCAGCAGCCCGGGGAGTGTCAGGGAGATCGGCTACACCTTC
clone size: few
J gene: TRBJ1-2
D gene: .
V gene: TRBV9

CDR3 protein: CASSPGAANEQYF
CDR3 DNA: TGTGCCAGCAGCCCAGGGGCGGCGAACGAGCAGTACTTC
clone size: few
J gene: TRBJ2-7
D gene: .
V gene: TRBV7-9

CDR3 protein: CASSQVGHPEAFF
CDR3 DNA: TGTGCCAGCAGCCAAGTAGGGCACCCTGAAGCTTTCTTT
clone size: few
J gene: TRBJ1-1
D gene: .
V gene: TRBV4-2

CDR3 protein: CSARTPLRSGSSYEQYF
CDR3 DNA: TGCAGTGCTAGAACCCCCCTTCGTAGCGGGAGCTCCTACGAGCAGTACTTC
clone size: few
J gene: TRBJ2-7
D gene: TRBD2
V gene: TRBV20-1

CDR3 protein: CAWLGAHNEQFF
CDR3 DNA: TGTGCCTGGTTAGGAGCCCACAATGAGCAGTTCTTC
clone size: few
J gene: TRBJ2-1
D gene: .
V gene: TRBV30

CDR3 protein: CASSPGVSYGYTF
CDR3 DNA: TGTGCCAGCAGCCCAGGCGTGTCCTATGGCTACACCTTC
clone size: .
J gene: TRBJ1-2
D gene: .
V gene: TRBV9

CDR3 protein: CASSPMALAGEYEQYF
CDR3 DNA: TGTGCCAGCAGCCCAATGGCACTAGCGGGAGAATACGAGCAGTACTTC
clone size: few
J gene: TRBJ2-7
D gene: TRBD2
V gene: TRBV3-1

CDR3 protein: CASSSNRDRYGYTF
CDR3 DNA: TGTGCCAGCAGCTCAAACCGGGACAGATATGGCTACACCTTC
clone size: .
J gene: TRBJ1-2
D gene: TRBD1
V gene: TRBV3-1

CDR3 protein: CASSFPTSAGGSYNEQFF
CDR3 DNA: TGTGCCAGCAGTTTCCCTACCTCAGCGGGAGGATCCTACAATGAGCAGTTCTTC
clone size: once
J gene: TRBJ2-1
D gene: TRBD2
V gene: TRBV28

CDR3 protein: CASSVGLFYGYTF
CDR3 DNA: TGTGCCAGCAGTGTTGGGCTGTTCTATGGCTACACCTTC
clone size: .
J gene: TRBJ1-2
D gene: .
V gene: TRBV25-1

CDR3 protein: CASSKRELDNEQLF
CDR3 DNA: TGTGCCAGCAGTAAGCGGGAACTGGACAATGAGCAGCTCTTC
clone size: .
J gene: TRBJ2-1
D gene: TRBD2
V gene: TRBV25-1

CDR3 protein: CAWNWKGGYNSPLHF
CDR3 DNA: TGTGCCTGGAATTGGAAGGGGGGCTATAATTCACCCCTCCACTTT
clone size: .
J gene: TRBJ1-6
D gene: .
V gene: TRBV30

CDR3 protein: CASMQGSSYEQYF
CDR3 DNA: TGTGCCAGCATGCAGGGCAGCTCCTACGAGCAGTACTTC
clone size: .
J gene: TRBJ2-7
D gene: .
V gene: TRBV6-1

CDR3 protein: CASSQGLAGGWETQYF
CDR3 DNA: TGTGCCAGCAGCCAAGGGCTAGCGGGAGGTTGGGAGACCCAGTACTTC
clone size: .
J gene: TRBJ2-5
D gene: TRBD2
V gene: TRBV3-1

CDR3 protein: CSALRGQSIDEQFF
CDR3 DNA: TGCAGTGCTTTACGGGGACAGTCTATCGATGAGCAGTTCTTC
clone size: .
J gene: TRBJ2-1
D gene: TRBD1
V gene: TRBV20-1

CDR3 protein: CASSEAGRTYEQYF
CDR3 DNA: TGCGCCAGCAGCGAGGCGGGAAGGACCTACGAGCAGTACTTC
clone size: .
J gene: TRBJ2-7
D gene: .
V gene: TRBV5-1